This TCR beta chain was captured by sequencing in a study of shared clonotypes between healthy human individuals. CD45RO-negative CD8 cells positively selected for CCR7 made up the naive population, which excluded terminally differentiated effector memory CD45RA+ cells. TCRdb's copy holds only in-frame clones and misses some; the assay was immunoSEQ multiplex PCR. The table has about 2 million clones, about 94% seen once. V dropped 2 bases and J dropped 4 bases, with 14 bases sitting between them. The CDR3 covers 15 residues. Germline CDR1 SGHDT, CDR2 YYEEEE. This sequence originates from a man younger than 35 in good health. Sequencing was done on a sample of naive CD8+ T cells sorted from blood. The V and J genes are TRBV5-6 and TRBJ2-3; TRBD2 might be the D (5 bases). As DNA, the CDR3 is TGTGCCAGCAGCTTTGGCATCCCTAGCTCAGATACGCAGTATTTT. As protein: CASSFGIPSSDTQYF.